Described below is a single T cell receptor (beta chain) sequence and its context. Unrecorded immune exposures were likely, despite nominal health at sampling. These data come from a study of cytomegalovirus exposure and HLA in healthy donors. The PCR had 60 Vbeta and 13 Jbeta primers. Assay: immunoSEQ multiplex PCR; the TCRdb copy retains only in-frame clones and omits some. The sample yields roughly 130,000 clones, around four fifths seen once. What was sequenced was PBMCs. The sequence was obtained from a human donor in good health.

CDR3 sequence (DNA): TGTGCCAGCAGCCCGAGAACCGGGACTAGCTCCACCAACACCGGGGAGCTGTTTTTT. Translated, it gives CASSPRTGTSSTNTGELFF. The chain couples TRBV7-9 to TRBJ2-2; 9 positions agree with TRBD2. The CDR3 has 19 residues. Germline CDR1 is SEHNR and CDR2 is FQNEAQ (reference sequence). The junction had 15 bases not matched to a gene; V was cut back by 5 bases and J by 2 bases.